Listed here are 26 T cell receptor beta chains from one sample, sequenced in a study of blood T cells in healthy people across ages. With a J-beta primer mix and a sample-barcoded 5' primer, a second PCR ran about 7 to 12 cycles. TCRdb reprocessed the 5' RACE reads via MiXCR and lists one record per CDR3 protein. The data contain roughly 1.5 million distinct CDR3 sequences, approximately 42% of them seen just once; the ten biggest clones take up approximately 4%. The sequencing input was blood. Source of these receptors: a woman between 18 and 29 years old in good health.

The rearrangement links TRBV14 to TRBJ2-4; tentative D call: TRBD2 (5 bases). CDR1 is SGHDN and CDR2 is FVKESK in the germline V gene. V dropped 4 bases and J dropped 0 bases, with 10 bases sitting between them. The CDR3 length is 15 residues. CDR3 sequence (DNA): TGTGCCAGCAGCCGAGGACTTGTAGCCAAAAACATTCAGTACTTC. Its protein product is CASSRGLVAKNIQYF.

This clonotype was picked up many times. In nucleotides, the CDR3 is TGCGCCAGCAGCTTGGAGCCCCACTACGAGCAGTACTTC. Protein: CASSLEPHYEQYF. The chain couples TRBV5-1 to TRBJ2-7; D ambiguous. CDR1 and CDR2 from the germline V gene are SGHRS and YFSETQ. The CDR3 extends over 13 amino acids. Trimming left V 0 bases short and J 3 bases short, with 7 bases between.

Comments on this clonotype: The junction departs from germline at one end; a sequencing error may be responsible. This chain connects TRBV7-8 to TRBJ2-1, with D possibly called TRBD1 or TRBD2 (6 bases each). The CDR3 runs 17 residues. Germline CDR1 reads SGHVS; CDR2 reads FQNEAQ. The CDR3 DNA follows: TGTACCAGCAGCGCTATAGTGGGGGGCGGGTCCTACAATGAGCAGTTCTTC. Encoded protein: CTSSAIVGGGSYNEQFF.

The V and J genes are TRBV28 and TRBJ1-5; D is undetermined. The CDR3 runs to 16 residues. V was pared by 6 bases and J by 3 bases, with 18 bases between. From germline, CDR1 is MDHEN and CDR2 SYDVKM. The CDR3 region has the DNA TGTGCCAGCAGGCCCGTTGTGGGCAAACACAATCAGCCCCAGCATTTT. Translating gives CASRPVVGKHNQPQHF.

This chain joins TRBV5-6 and TRBJ1-2; D is perhaps TRBD1 (6 bases). Germline CDR1 and CDR2: SGHDT and YYEEEE. V was clipped by 1 base and J by 4 bases, with 11 bases between them. This CDR3 is built from 14 residues. The CDR3 spells CASSLNRVSYGYTF. In nucleotides, the CDR3 is TGTGCCAGCAGCTTGAACAGGGTTTCCTATGGCTACACCTTC.

This clonotype showed up just once. Its ends do not fully match the called genes, so a read error is possible. The CDR3 DNA reads TGTGCCGGCAGTACCAGCGAGGGGGGCGAGACCCAGTACTTC. It is translated as CAGSTSEGGETQYF. The chain recombines TRBV12-3 or TRBV12-4 with TRBJ2-7; D may match TRBD1 or TRBD2 (6 bases each). Matching the DNA end better, TRBJ2-5 makes the J call doubtful. The CDR3 extends over 14 amino acids.

This chain links TRBV4-3 with TRBJ1-2, with 8 bases matching TRBD1. The CDR3 length is 15 residues. Germline lookup yields CDR1 LGHNA and CDR2 YSLEER. Trimming at V came to 0 bases and at J to 8 bases, leaving 8 bases not matched to a gene. This CDR3 is CASSQDGGAGGGYTF. The CDR3, as DNA: TGCGCCAGCAGCCAAGATGGTGGGGCAGGGGGCGGCTACACCTTC.

Only a few counts were recorded for this clonotype. CDR3: CASSQDSRTGSYNEQFF. DNA of the CDR3: TGCGCCAGCAGCCAAGATTCGCGGACAGGGTCTTACAATGAGCAGTTCTTC. The chain uses TRBV4-1 and TRBJ2-1; 8 bases line up with TRBD1. Germline lookup yields CDR1 MGHRA and CDR2 YSYEKL. V was clipped by 0 bases and J by 4 bases; unmatched bases: 8. The CDR3 is made up of 17 amino acids.

This clonotype was picked up one time. The chain combines TRBV12-3 or TRBV12-4 with TRBJ1-2; 8 bases line up with TRBD1. Trimming took 6 bases from V and 6 from J; bases not matched to a gene: 9. CDR3 length equals 14 residues. CDR3 in amino acids: CASSPDPTGDGYTF. In DNA form, the CDR3 reads TGTGCCAGCAGCCCCGACCCGACAGGGGATGGCTACACCTTC.

The V call is TRBV4-3, the J call TRBJ1-1; D is uncertain. Germline CDR1 reads LGHNA; CDR2 reads YSLEER. Trimming took 2 bases from V and 1 from J, leaving 14 bases between them. CDR3 length: 16 amino acids. CDR3 sequence: CASSQSPQRRNTEAFF. In DNA, the CDR3 is TGCGCCAGCAGCCAATCCCCCCAGAGGCGGAACACTGAAGCTTTCTTT.

The chain couples TRBV12-3 or TRBV12-4 to TRBJ1-4; D is uncertain. V was shortened by 3 bases and J by 10 bases, with 9 bases between the two germline ends. This CDR3 comprises 12 residues. The CDR3 nucleotides read TGTGCCAGCAGTTTGCCGAAGGGAAAACTGTTTTTT. It yields the protein CASSLPKGKLFF.

The chain uses TRBV20-1 and TRBJ2-3; D call uncertain. Trimming removed 6 bases from V and 0 bases from J, with 10 bases in between. The CDR3 contains 13 residues. Germline V gene data show CDR1 as DFQATT and CDR2 as SNEGSKA (reference sequence). This CDR3 is CSATDHSTDTQYF. In nucleotides, the CDR3 is TGCAGTGCCACAGACCATAGCACAGATACGCAGTATTTT.

This sequence joins TRBV7-9 and TRBJ2-7; D is undetermined. The V end lost 5 bases, the J end lost 7 bases, and 12 bases lay between the germline ends. The germline V gene encodes CDR1 SEHNR and CDR2 FQNEAQ (reference sequence). This CDR3 has 12 amino acids. The CDR3 DNA sequence: TGTGCCAGCAGCATTGAGTATTCGGAGCAGTACTTC. Translating gives CASSIEYSEQYF.

This clonotype showed up many times. The chain combines TRBV10-2 with TRBJ2-1; D unclear. CDR3 size: 14 residues. V dropped 7 bases and J dropped 4 bases, with 14 bases sitting between them. The germline gives CDR1 WSHSY, CDR2 SAAADI. In nucleotides, the CDR3 is TGCGCCAGCAAAGAGTCCGCGTTATACAATGAGCAGTTCTTC. Translating gives CASKESALYNEQFF.

The J gene is TRBJ1-2, the V gene TRBV4-2, with a tentative D call TRBD1 (6 bases). V dropped 4 bases and J dropped 2 bases, with 17 bases sitting between them. CDR1 and CDR2 from the germline V gene are LGHNA and YNFKEQ. The CDR3 is 16 amino acids. CDR3 sequence (DNA): TGTGCCAGCAGCCTCCAGTCAGGACAGACCAACTATGGCTACACCTTC. Translated: CASSLQSGQTNYGYTF.

This clonotype was counted only a few times. The V call is TRBV29-1, the J call TRBJ2-5; 12 nucleotides align to TRBD2. The length of the CDR3 is 17 residues. The V and J ends lost 0 bases and 3 bases, in that order; junction bases with no gene match: 8. Per germline, CDR1 SQVTM and CDR2 ANQGSEA. In nucleotides, the CDR3 is TGCAGCGTTGAAGACCCTAGCGGGGGGGCGGTGGAAGAGACCCAGTACTTC. It is translated as CSVEDPSGGAVEETQYF.

The genes are TRBV4-1 and TRBJ2-1; TRBD2 is a possible D gene (5 bases). This CDR3 is 16 amino acids long. Germline loops: CDR1 MGHRA, CDR2 YSYEKL. The V end was cut by 1 base, the J end by 0 bases, with 10 bases between. CDR3 amino acids: CASSQAPSTSYNEQFF. CDR3 DNA sequence: TGCGCCAGCAGCCAAGCTCCTAGCACCTCCTACAATGAGCAGTTCTTC.

The chain recombines TRBV7-9 with TRBJ2-7; the match to TRBD2 covers 8 bases. Germline V gene sequence: CDR1 SEHNR, CDR2 FQNEAQ (reference sequence). After removal of 8 bases from V and 2 bases from J, the junction contained 5 bases not matched to a gene. The CDR3 runs 13 residues. In DNA, the CDR3 is TGTGCCAGCTCTTCAGCGGGGGCCTACGAGCAGTACTTC. Protein: CASSSAGAYEQYF.

The genes are TRBV14 and TRBJ2-5; the match to TRBD2 covers 7 bases. With 4 bases clipped from V and 11 bases from J, the junction kept 13 bases outside the gene matches. The CDR3 runs to 14 residues. Per the germline V gene, CDR1 is SGHDN and CDR2 is FVKESK. The CDR3 DNA reads TGTGCCAGCAGCCCGGGACTAACCCTAGGTGAGCAGTACTTC. It yields the protein CASSPGLTLGEQYF.

The J gene is TRBJ2-1, the V gene TRBV3-1; D remains unclear. The length of the CDR3 is 15 residues. With 0 bases removed from V and 8 bases from J, the gap between germline ends came to 14 bases. The germline V gene has CDR1 LGHDT and CDR2 YNNKEL (reference sequence). CDR3 coding DNA: TGTGCCAGCAGCCAAGATTTTCGGGTTTACGATGAGCAGTTCTTC. This codes for CASSQDFRVYDEQFF.

Only a few counts were recorded for this clonotype. This rearrangement joins TRBV20-1 to TRBJ2-1; TRBD2 matches at 13 bases. Trimming at V came to 6 bases and at J to 2 bases, leaving 4 bases not matched to a gene. CDR1 is DFQATT and CDR2 is SNEGSKA in the germline V gene (reference sequence). This CDR3 spans 15 amino acids. CDR3 coding DNA: TGCAGTGCCCCCGGGACTAGCGGGACCTACAATGAGCAGTTCTTC. Translated, it gives CSAPGTSGTYNEQFF.

The chain joins TRBV4-1 to TRBJ1-5; TRBD1 matches at 12 bases. CDR1 MGHRA and CDR2 YSYEKL come from the germline V gene. Germline trimming cut 4 bases from V and 5 bases from J; bases unmatched to any gene: 6. This CDR3 comprises 16 residues. The DNA of the CDR3 is TGCGCCAGCAGCCGCGGGACAGGGGGCGATTATCAGCCCCAGCATTTT. Residues: CASSRGTGGDYQPQHF.

This clonotype has just a few counts. The J gene is TRBJ1-2, the V gene TRBV4-2; weak D call: TRBD1 (6 bases). Trimming shortened V by 1 base and J by 8 bases, and 17 bases separated the two germline ends. The CDR3 totals 15 residues. Per germline, CDR1 LGHNA and CDR2 YNFKEQ. The CDR3 loop is CASSQVSQGGRGYTF. For the CDR3, the DNA is TGTGCCAGCAGCCAAGTATCACAGGGAGGGCGAGGCTACACCTTC.

This clonotype was recorded a few times. This rearrangement joins TRBV5-1 to TRBJ1-2; no firm D call. The germline CDR1 and CDR2 sequences are SGHRS and YFSETQ. There are 13 residues in the CDR3. Trimming left V 4 bases short and J 6 bases short, with 13 bases between. Written as DNA, the CDR3 is TGCGCCAGCAGCCCCAGCGTCTTGGATGGCTACACCTTC. Its protein product is CASSPSVLDGYTF.

This clonotype is a singleton in its sample. The chain links TRBV6-5 to TRBJ2-1, with TRBD2 identical over 7 bases. Germline V gene sequence: CDR1 MNHEY, CDR2 SVGAGI. The CDR3 consists of 15 residues. The junction had 13 bases not matched to a gene; V was cut back by 7 bases and J by 7 bases. The DNA for the CDR3 is TGTGCCAGCAAACCACTAGCGCGAGATGAGAATGAGCAGTTCTTC. Translating gives CASKPLARDENEQFF.

In this sample, this clonotype turned up a few times. The chain couples TRBV7-3 to TRBJ2-1; tentative D call: TRBD2 (6 bases). From germline, CDR1 is SGHTA and CDR2 FQGTGA. The CDR3 sequence is 14 residues long. The germline V and J ends were trimmed by 2 bases and 8 bases, with 13 bases remaining between them. The CDR3 nucleotides read TGTGCCAGCAGCTTAGGGTTGGGCGGGGATGAGCAGTTCTTC. Protein: CASSLGLGGDEQFF. The full variable domain, with the rest looked up from reference TRBV7-3 and TRBJ2-1, is GAGVSQTPSNKVTEKGKYVELRCDPISGHTALYWYRQSLGQGPEFLIYFQGTGAADDSGLPNDRFFAVRPEGSVSTLKIQRTERGDSAVYLCASSLGLGGDEQFFGPGTRLTVL.